One TCR beta chain is described in this entry. What this receptor recognizes is not known. No base quality information exists; no much larger clone differs at one position. This sample was taken from a study of shared clonotypes between healthy human individuals (TCRdb year 2020). For the wider study: The cohort comprised a couple of women and a few men aged 18 to 49 years. For each donor, three plates each were used for CD4 naive and CD4 memory, two plates were used for CD8 naive, and one plate was used for CD8 memory. To estimate repertoire size and how much clonotype sharing occurs between individuals, the study deeply sequenced the blood TCR repertoires of about five healthy adults. Libraries were prepared and TCR repertoires were sequenced by different laboratories using diverse techniques, in order to increase sequencing depth and limit assay-specific biases. Leukapheresis yielded between about 0.85 and 9.5 billion PBMCs per donor. The investigation overall reported the following: Because the study included only a small number of donors, the genetic and exposure-history diversity represented was limited. Pairwise subsampling indicated that sequencing depth was expected to affect the degree of clonotype sharing among donors. Compared with non-shared clonotypes, the clonotypes found in all four sorted-subset donors had higher generation probabilities. Incomplete sequencing was indicated by rarefaction of sorted-subset datasets, despite the large sequencing depth. Naive subsets generally had larger estimated clonotype richness than memory subsets did. Sampling was limited to blood, and TCR repertoires in tissue likely differ from TCR repertoires in blood. Sharing across a few donors was observed for approximately 4.6% of naive CD4, about 4% of naive CD8, roughly 2.4% of memory CD4, and around 0.4% of memory CD8 clonotypes.

Healthy HIV-negative adults with no recently reported acute infections or vaccinations were included as donors. Only Caucasian adults living in Nashville, Tennessee, USA were represented among the donors. Magnetic negative selection was used to enrich CD4+ T cells, after which naive cells were positively selected on CD45RA and the negative fraction became the memory subset. Blood was obtained by leukapheresis, after which PBMCs were separated by Ficoll-Histopaque density gradient centrifugation and cryopreserved in liquid nitrogen vapor phase. Analytical flow cytometry was used to check the purity and quantity of every magnetically sorted T cell population. Genomic DNA was isolated from every sorted fraction and measured by UV absorbance on a Nanodrop 2000c. Using the deep immunoSEQ assay, TCR CDR3 regions were amplified from genomic DNA by multiplex PCR. Genomic DNA extracted from each cell subset was distributed evenly over all wells of several immunoSEQ 96-well plates, and each plate served as one replicate. For sorted subsets, approximately 190 ng genomic DNA, equal to tens of thousands of T cell genomes, was loaded into each replicate PCR. The purified libraries were quantified using a Qubit 3.0 fluorometer, sized with a Bioanalyzer 2100, and then quantified again using the KAPA Library Quantification kit. A separate single-read 150-cycle Illumina NextSeq 550 flow cell was used to sequence each immunoSEQ 96-well plate. The original pipeline was this. Because the immunoSEQ output held only junctional sequences and lacked quality scores, the filtering could not match the filtering applied to full-length reads. Sequences were annotated with PyIR, a Python wrapper for IgBLAST v1.9, and V/J genes and CDR3 were assigned using IMGT germline references. Any read was removed if the V/J assignment was weak (E-value above 1e-6), the CDR3 was missing, or the read contained stop codons, out-of-frame junctions, or ambiguous translated residues. V3J clonotypes were defined as sequences sharing the same inferred V gene, J gene, and CDR3 amino acid sequence. The percentage overlap between two repertoires was calculated by dividing the number of shared unique clonotypes by the size of the smaller repertoire. Richness of each repertoire was evaluated using RTK rarefaction, the Chao1 estimator, and Recon v2.1 estimates of unobserved clonotypes. Generation probabilities were computed with OLGA for all TCRbeta clonotypes obtained by the gDNA method from several donors. Imported from immuneACCESS, the table was reduced by TCRdb to in-frame sequences with V and J called. These copies leave out some clones; in studies compared against another copy, an unresolved V gene accounts for under half, and the cause of the remainder is not known. The V and J calls and clone size come from that table; D and trimming were worked out from the DNA. Within this sample are about 2.4 million clones, with 90% to 95% of them counted one time only. The top ten constitute approximately 0.36% of the sample.

Specimen: naive CD4+ T cells from PBMCs. Interpreted using the paper, the cell subset or site label stands for: CD45RA+ positively selected. The sequence was collected from a man between 18 and 35 years old in good health. Some clones in this sample may be carry-over from other donors' samples.

The CDR3 reads CSDRKTERGEQYF. The bases read TGCAGCGACCGGAAGACCGAGCGAGGGGAGCAGTACTTC. The rearranged chain carries TRBV29-1 and TRBJ2-7; 5 matching bases give a weak D call of TRBD2. V is reduced by 7 bases and J by 7 bases, leaving a spacing of 20 bases between them. CDR1 is given as SQVTM and CDR2 as ANQGSEA, both from the germline V gene. The CDR3, from cysteine to phenylalanine, totals 13 residues. The read is trimmed to its CDR3 DNA, 39 bases read in frame from base 1.